The 28 T cell receptor beta chains below were found in one sample sequenced in a study of regulatory dendritic cells for organ transplantation. Here immunoSEQ multiplex PCR was the method, and the copy in TCRdb shows in-frame clones only, minus some. Of fewer than 50,000 clones detected, around nine tenths appear once; the ten largest clones hold around 0.11%. The source material was naive CD8+ T cells from blood. Subset indicated: CD45RA+ naive T cells. The receptor source for this set is a human donor in good health.

The gene calls are TRBV7-9 and TRBJ2-7; 7 bases line up with TRBD2. V gave up 6 bases and J gave up 4 bases; unmatched junction bases: 9. CDR3 length equals 14 residues. From germline, CDR1 is SEHNR and CDR2 FQNEAQ (reference sequence). CDR3 amino acids: CASSEGGGSYEQYF. The CDR3 DNA follows: TGTGCCAGCAGTGAAGGCGGGGGTAGTTACGAGCAGTACTTC.

The rearrangement links TRBV18 to TRBJ2-3, with D possibly matching TRBD2 (6 bases). Germline V gives CDR1 KGHSH, CDR2 LQKENI. This CDR3 spans 12 amino acids. The germline V and J ends were trimmed by 5 bases and 5 bases, with 8 bases remaining between them. The CDR3 is CASSSGGDTQYF. As DNA, the CDR3 is TGTGCCAGCTCATCCGGGGGAGATACGCAGTATTTT.

The chain carries TRBV29-1 and TRBJ2-1, with D perhaps TRBD1 (8 bases). V was pared by 7 bases and J by 5 bases, with 27 bases between. The CDR3 spans 17 residues. CDR1 and CDR2 from the germline V gene are SQVTM and ANQGSEA. The CDR3: CSALGQASGGGHNEQFF. CDR3 nucleotides: TGCAGCGCCCTGGGACAGGCTAGCGGCGGGGGACACAATGAGCAGTTCTTC.

The V and J genes are TRBV9 and TRBJ1-1; a possible D gene is TRBD1 (5 bases). Germline CDR1 is SGDLS and CDR2 is YYNGEE. Deletions cut 0 bases from V and 8 bases from J, with 8 bases between. This CDR3 comprises 12 residues. The CDR3 here is CASSVEGVEAFF. The CDR3 DNA reads as TGTGCCAGCAGCGTAGAAGGGGTCGAAGCTTTCTTT.

V gene TRBV14 combines with J gene TRBJ2-7, with 10 bases identical to TRBD2. Unmatched junction bases numbered 7, after V lost 0 bases and J lost 5 bases. Germline loops: CDR1 SGHDN, CDR2 FVKESK. This CDR3 is built from 16 residues. The CDR3: CASSQDLAGVAHEQYF. DNA of the CDR3: TGTGCCAGCAGCCAAGATCTAGCGGGAGTCGCCCACGAGCAGTACTTC. The whole variable domain, filled in from reference TRBV14 and TRBJ2-7, reads EAGVTQFPSHSVIEKGQTVTLRCDPISGHDNLYWYRRVMGKEIKFLLHFVKESKQDESGMPNNRFLAERTGGTYSTLKVQPAELEDSGVYFCASSQDLAGVAHEQYFGPGTRLTVT.

V usage is TRBV19 and J usage is TRBJ1-6, with D uncertain. V was trimmed by 3 bases and J by 0 bases, leaving 6 bases between them. The CDR3 loop spans 15 amino acids. In germline, CDR1 is LNHDA, CDR2 SQIVND (reference sequence). The CDR3 sequence is CASSMDYSYNSPLHF. For the CDR3, the DNA is TGTGCCAGTAGTATGGATTACTCCTATAATTCACCCCTCCACTTT.

This clone was found once. The chain has TRBV4-2 and TRBJ2-3; D may match TRBD1 or TRBD2 (5 bases each). There are 16 residues in the CDR3. Germline-derived CDR1 and CDR2 are LGHNA and YNFKEQ. V was pared by 0 bases and J by 2 bases, with 12 bases between. CDR3 region: CASSQDGGDPTDTQYF. The CDR3 DNA reads as TGTGCCAGCAGCCAAGATGGTGGGGACCCCACAGATACGCAGTATTTT.

The CDR3 loop is CASSPRGRDYEQYF. CDR3 nucleotides: TGTGCCAGCAGCCCCCGGGGCAGGGACTACGAGCAGTACTTC. The V call is TRBV9, the J call TRBJ2-7; tentatively, D is TRBD1 or TRBD2 (5 bases each). The CDR3 is 14 amino acids. Germline-derived CDR1 and CDR2 are SGDLS and YYNGEE. The germline V and J ends were trimmed by 4 bases and 3 bases, with 14 bases remaining between them.

The chain has TRBV6-5 and TRBJ1-3; the D is unclear. The V gene's germline CDR1 is MNHEY and CDR2 SVGAGI. The CDR3 runs 15 residues. V was clipped by 3 bases and J by 2 bases, with 11 bases between them. The CDR3 reads CASSYGEPTGNTIYF. CDR3 DNA: TGTGCCAGCAGTTATGGCGAGCCCACTGGAAACACCATATATTTT.

The CDR3 loop reads CASSPPGGLAKNIQYF. DNA of the CDR3: TGTGCCAGCAGCCCCCCCGGGGGGCTAGCCAAAAACATTCAGTACTTC. The chain joins TRBV7-8 to TRBJ2-4; weak D call: TRBD2 (7 bases). V lost 5 bases and J 0 bases, leaving 14 bases between the germline ends. CDR1 is SGHVS and CDR2 is FQNEAQ in the germline V gene. There are 16 residues in the CDR3.

The rearrangement uses TRBV7-8 and TRBJ2-1, with 11 nucleotides matching TRBD2. The V segment lost 5 bases and the J segment 5 bases; nucleotides outside the gene matches: 11. The CDR3 is 17 residues long. Germline V lookup: CDR1 SGHVS, CDR2 FQNEAQ. Here the CDR3 reads CASSQLAGGSLDNEQFF. In DNA form, the CDR3 reads TGTGCCAGCAGCCAGCTAGCGGGGGGATCTTTGGACAATGAGCAGTTCTTC.

The gene calls are TRBV6-5 and TRBJ2-3; D possibly matches TRBD1 or TRBD2 (5 bases each). Per germline, CDR1 MNHEY and CDR2 SVGAGI. The CDR3 loop spans 15 amino acids. V was shortened by 0 bases and J by 6 bases, with 13 bases between the two germline ends. This CDR3 is CASSYSRGPSDTQYF. The CDR3 coding sequence is TGTGCCAGCAGTTACTCGAGGGGCCCCTCGGATACGCAGTATTTT.

The chain recombines TRBV11-2 with TRBJ2-3, with a possible D match to TRBD2 (6 bases). The CDR3 is 15 amino acids. Between the trimmed V and J ends, which lost 0 bases and 4 bases, there was a span of 11 bases. CDR1 and CDR2 from the germline V gene are SGHAT and FQNNGV. The CDR3 reads CASSLERDRPDTQYF. The CDR3 nucleotides are TGTGCCAGCAGCTTAGAGCGGGATAGGCCAGATACGCAGTATTTT. The variable domain in full, completed from reference TRBV11-2 and TRBJ2-3, reads EAGVAQSPRYKIIEKRQSVAFWCNPISGHATLYWYQQILGQGPKLLIQFQNNGVVDDSQLPKDRFSAERLKGVDSTLKIQPAKLEDSAVYLCASSLERDRPDTQYFGPGTRLTVL.

This clone was counted a few times. This chain joins TRBV7-9 and TRBJ1-1, with unresolved D. V lost 1 base and J 1 base, leaving 7 bases between the germline ends. Germline V gene sequence: CDR1 SEHNR, CDR2 FQNEAQ (reference sequence). The CDR3 sequence is 14 residues long. The CDR3 DNA sequence: TGTGCCAGCAGCTTAGTGCTGGAGAACACTGAAGCTTTCTTT. Protein: CASSLVLENTEAFF.

The rearrangement joins TRBV30 to TRBJ1-1; no reliable D call. Trimming shortened V by 2 bases and J by 6 bases, and 13 bases separated the two germline ends. The CDR3 runs 13 residues. CDR1 and CDR2 from the germline V gene are GTSNPN and SVGIG (reference sequence). This CDR3 reads CAWSIGGIPEAFF. The CDR3 nucleotides read TGTGCCTGGAGTATAGGAGGGATCCCTGAAGCTTTCTTT.

The chain links TRBV5-4 to TRBJ2-7; D call uncertain. The CDR3 runs to 12 residues. The germline V gene has CDR1 SGHNT and CDR2 YYREEE (reference sequence). Trimming shortened V by 1 base and J by 0 bases, and 2 bases separated the two germline ends. CDR3 residues: CASSLSSYEQYF. The CDR3 coding sequence is TGTGCCAGCAGCTTGAGCTCCTACGAGCAGTACTTC.

The chain has TRBV7-6 and TRBJ2-7; D gene ambiguous. Trimming cost V 3 bases and J 5 bases, with 14 bases left between them. The V gene's germline CDR1 is SGHVS and CDR2 FNYEAQ. CDR3 length: 14 residues. The CDR3 reads CASSLRLDGDEQYF. The CDR3 DNA reads as TGTGCCAGCAGCTTGCGGCTAGATGGTGACGAGCAGTACTTC.

This chain uses TRBV4-1 with TRBJ2-5; D tentatively fits TRBD1 or TRBD2 (5 bases each). V was shortened by 4 bases and J by 4 bases, with 7 bases between the two germline ends. The CDR3 is 12 residues long. Germline CDR1 and CDR2: MGHRA and YSYEKL. The CDR3 here is CASSRGTETQYF. In nucleotides, the CDR3 is TGCGCCAGCAGCCGAGGGACAGAGACCCAGTACTTC.

The chain joins TRBV5-8 to TRBJ2-1; 7 bases fit TRBD1. Per germline, CDR1 SGHTS and CDR2 YDEGEE. J gave up 9 bases and V 3 bases, and 6 bases lay outside the gene matches. The CDR3 totals 13 residues. The CDR3 nucleotides are TGTGCCAGCAGCTCGGGACAGTGGAGTGAGCAGTTCTTC. Its protein product is CASSSGQWSEQFF. The full variable domain, completed using reference TRBV5-8 and TRBJ2-1, is EAGVTQSPTHLIKTRGQQATLRCSPISGHTSVYWYQQALGLGLQFLLWYDEGEERNRGNFPPRFSGRQFPNYSSELNVNALELEDSALYLCASSSGQWSEQFFGPGTRLTVL.

This chain connects TRBV27 to TRBJ1-5, with 10 positions matching TRBD1. This CDR3 is 14 amino acids long. Germline V gene data show CDR1 as MNHEY and CDR2 as SMNVEV (reference sequence). V lost 8 bases and J lost 6; bases outside the gene matches: 7. CDR3 loop: CASSGTGEAQPQHF. CDR3 nucleotide sequence: TGTGCCAGCTCCGGGACAGGGGAGGCTCAGCCCCAGCATTTT.

The chain has TRBV27 and TRBJ2-1; D gene uncertain. Trimming cost V 2 bases and J 7 bases, with 6 bases left between them. The CDR3 has 12 residues. Germline V CDR1 and CDR2: MNHEY, SMNVEV (reference sequence). CDR3 sequence (DNA): TGTGCCAGCAGTTTAGACTTTAATGAGCAGTTCTTC. It encodes CASSLDFNEQFF.

This sequence joins TRBV7-6 and TRBJ2-7; D might be TRBD2 (6 bases). The CDR3 covers 16 residues. Germline CDR1 SGHVS, CDR2 FNYEAQ. V dropped 5 bases and J dropped 2 bases, with 19 bases sitting between them. CDR3 sequence: CASSRGDGFSPYEQYF. The DNA of the CDR3 is TGTGCCAGCAGCCGCGGGGACGGGTTTAGTCCCTACGAGCAGTACTTC. Drawing the rest from reference TRBV7-6 and TRBJ2-7, the complete variable domain is GAGVSQSPRYKVTKRGQDVALRCDPISGHVSLYWYRQALGQGPEFLTYFNYEAQQDKSGLPNDRFSAERPEGSISTLTIQRTEQRDSAMYRCASSRGDGFSPYEQYFGPGTRLTVT.

This chain joins TRBV10-3 and TRBJ1-1, with TRBD1 identical over 7 bases. Germline CDR1 ENHRY, CDR2 SYGVKD. CDR3 length: 15 residues. With 3 bases clipped from V and 2 bases from J, the junction kept 6 bases outside the gene matches. DNA of the CDR3: TGTGCCATCAGTGAAAGACAGGGAACCAACACTGAAGCTTTCTTT. Amino acid sequence: CAISERQGTNTEAFF.

This clone has a handful of counts. The chain uses TRBV6-5 and TRBJ1-2; no firm D call. V was trimmed by 4 bases and J by 5 bases, leaving 5 bases between them. Germline loops: CDR1 MNHEY, CDR2 SVGAGI. The CDR3 is made up of 11 amino acids. The CDR3 here is CASSSPYGYTF. CDR3 coding DNA: TGTGCCAGCAGTTCGCCTTATGGCTACACCTTC.

The chain links TRBV7-3 to TRBJ2-1; the D gene is possibly TRBD1 (5 bases). V was pared by 5 bases and J by 10 bases, with 12 bases between. Germline V gene lookup returns CDR1 SGHTA and CDR2 FQGTGA. The CDR3 spans 12 residues. This chain's CDR3 is CASSQGRSEQFF. CDR3 sequence (DNA): TGTGCCAGCAGCCAGGGCCGAAGCGAGCAGTTCTTC.

This chain links TRBV27 with TRBJ2-7; D tentatively reads TRBD1 or TRBD2 (5 bases each). The CDR3 has 14 amino acids. The V gene lost 2 bases and the J gene lost 5 bases, with 13 bases spanning the gap. CDR1 is MNHEY, CDR2 SMNVEV, per germline (reference sequence). The DNA for the CDR3 is TGTGCCAGCAGTTTAATCCCAGGGAGCCACGAGCAGTACTTC. This gives the protein CASSLIPGSHEQYF.

The chain carries TRBV13 and TRBJ2-3, with a possible D match to TRBD2 (5 bases). The CDR3 has 17 residues. The V and J ends lost 2 bases and 4 bases respectively, with 19 bases between them. Germline-derived CDR1 and CDR2 are PRHDT and FYEKMQ (reference sequence). The CDR3 here is CASSLSPSGGEADTQYF. DNA for the CDR3: TGTGCCAGCAGCTTAAGTCCGAGCGGAGGTGAGGCAGATACGCAGTATTTT.

The J gene is TRBJ1-2, the V gene TRBV6-5; 8 bases map to TRBD1. V lost 4 bases to trimming and J lost 3 bases; unmatched junction nucleotides: 4. Germline assignment: CDR1 MNHEY and CDR2 SVGAGI. The CDR3 is made up of 14 amino acids. CDR3 nucleotide sequence: TGTGCCAGCAGTTTGACAGGGGCGGACTATGGCTACACCTTC. This encodes CASSLTGADYGYTF.